A selection of T cell receptor beta chains follows, all from one sample in a study of T cell changes during pregnancy in multiple sclerosis. Sequencing used immunoSEQ multiplex PCR; TCRdb keeps in-frame clones, though not all of them. The sample consists of approximately 60,000 clones, about nine tenths of them appearing once. Here the sequenced sample was peripheral blood, taken in the first trimester of pregnancy. The origin of the receptors is a female donor with multiple sclerosis, enrolled in a pregnancy study. Each CDR3 is given with its conserved first and last residue. The D gene is left open where the match is weak. Size is stated for part of the rows, as once, few or many counts, or as a class when the clone is expanded.

clone size: NA; J gene: TRBJ2-4; D gene: NA; V gene: TRBV5-4; CDR3 protein: CASSIDRMKNIQYF; CDR3 DNA: TGTGCCAGCAGCATTGACAGAATGAAAAACATTCAGTACTTC
clone size: NA; J gene: TRBJ2-1; D gene: TRBD2; V gene: TRBV6-1; CDR3 protein: CASRRAGVISEQFF; CDR3 DNA: TGTGCCAGCAGGAGAGCGGGAGTGATCAGTGAGCAGTTCTTC
clone size: NA; J gene: TRBJ2-5; D gene: NA; V gene: TRBV7-9; CDR3 protein: CASSLAGGTEETQYF; CDR3 DNA: TGTGCCAGCAGCTTAGCTGGAGGAACGGAAGAGACCCAGTACTTC
clone size: NA; J gene: TRBJ2-3; D gene: NA; V gene: TRBV6-5; CDR3 protein: CASSLGADLDTQYF; CDR3 DNA: TGTGCCAGCAGCTTAGGGGCGGACCTGGATACGCAGTATTTT
clone size: NA; J gene: TRBJ2-1; D gene: NA; V gene: TRBV27; CDR3 protein: CASSPKPGGTYNEQFF; CDR3 DNA: TGTGCCAGCAGTCCCAAGCCAGGGGGGACCTACAATGAGCAGTTCTTC
clone size: NA; J gene: TRBJ1-2; D gene: NA; V gene: TRBV6-5; CDR3 protein: CASSYTPDSYGYTF; CDR3 DNA: TGTGCCAGCAGTTACACGCCGGACAGCTATGGCTACACCTTC
clone size: once; J gene: TRBJ2-1; D gene: TRBD2; V gene: TRBV6-1; CDR3 protein: CASSGGLAGEFVSYNEQFF; CDR3 DNA: TGTGCCAGCAGTGGCGGACTAGCGGGAGAGTTCGTGTCCTACAATGAGCAGTTCTTC
clone size: NA; J gene: TRBJ1-1; D gene: NA; V gene: TRBV7-9; CDR3 protein: CASSLGVQREAFF; CDR3 DNA: TGTGCCAGCAGCTTAGGTGTTCAGAGGGAAGCTTTCTTT
clone size: NA; J gene: TRBJ1-1; D gene: TRBD1; V gene: TRBV23-1; CDR3 protein: CASSHGTEGLLTEAFF; CDR3 DNA: TGCGCCAGCAGTCATGGGACAGAGGGCTTATTGACTGAAGCTTTCTTT
clone size: once; J gene: TRBJ1-5; D gene: NA; V gene: TRBV7-9; CDR3 protein: CASSPGNQPQHF; CDR3 DNA: TGTGCCAGCAGCCCAGGGAATCAGCCCCAGCATTTT
clone size: NA; J gene: TRBJ2-1; D gene: TRBD2; V gene: TRBV23-1; CDR3 protein: CASSPPAAPPGGNEQFF; CDR3 DNA: TGCGCCAGCAGCCCCCCAGCTGCGCCACCGGGGGGAAATGAGCAGTTCTTC
clone size: NA; J gene: TRBJ2-1; D gene: TRBD1; V gene: TRBV27; CDR3 protein: CASSHDRGADEQFF; CDR3 DNA: TGTGCCAGCAGTCACGACAGGGGGGCGGATGAGCAGTTCTTC
clone size: NA; J gene: TRBJ2-1; D gene: TRBD2; V gene: TRBV13; CDR3 protein: CASSRQRDPGSYNEQFF; CDR3 DNA: TGTGCCAGCAGCCGACAGCGGGATCCCGGCTCCTACAATGAGCAGTTCTTC
clone size: NA; J gene: TRBJ2-2; D gene: NA; V gene: TRBV4-3; CDR3 protein: CASSQAPGTGELFF; CDR3 DNA: TGCGCCAGCAGCCAAGCTCCGGGCACCGGGGAGCTGTTTTTT
clone size: NA; J gene: TRBJ2-1; D gene: NA; V gene: TRBV11-3; CDR3 protein: CASSRLGVSYNEQFF; CDR3 DNA: TGTGCCAGCAGCCGTCTCGGGGTCTCCTACAATGAGCAGTTCTTC
clone size: NA; J gene: TRBJ1-2; D gene: TRBD1; V gene: TRBV18; CDR3 protein: CASSPSTGGSYGYTF; CDR3 DNA: TGTGCCAGCTCACCATCGACAGGGGGCTCCTATGGCTACACCTTC
clone size: NA; J gene: TRBJ1-2; D gene: NA; V gene: TRBV5-6; CDR3 protein: CASSPGQGPVYGYTF; CDR3 DNA: TGTGCCAGCAGTCCCGGACAAGGGCCTGTCTATGGCTACACCTTC
clone size: NA; J gene: TRBJ2-2; D gene: NA; V gene: TRBV5-1; CDR3 protein: CASSWGTANTGELFF; CDR3 DNA: TGCGCCAGCAGCTGGGGGACTGCAAACACCGGGGAGCTGTTTTTT
clone size: NA; J gene: TRBJ1-2; D gene: NA; V gene: TRBV2; CDR3 protein: CASSEGQRVNGYTF; CDR3 DNA: TGTGCCAGCAGTGAGGGACAAAGGGTAAACGGCTACACCTTC
clone size: NA; J gene: TRBJ2-3; D gene: TRBD2; V gene: TRBV5-1; CDR3 protein: CASSLDYGRVAGVTDTQYF; CDR3 DNA: TGCGCCAGCAGCTTGGATTATGGAAGGGTAGCGGGAGTTACAGATACGCAGTATTTT
clone size: NA; J gene: TRBJ2-3; D gene: TRBD2; V gene: TRBV5-1; CDR3 protein: CASSLVTSGTSTDTQYF; CDR3 DNA: TGCGCCAGCAGCTTGGTCACTAGCGGAACTAGCACAGATACGCAGTATTTT
clone size: NA; J gene: TRBJ2-5; D gene: NA; V gene: TRBV5-1; CDR3 protein: CASSLGRRETQYF; CDR3 DNA: TGCGCCAGCAGCTTGGGACGGAGAGAGACCCAGTACTTC
clone size: NA; J gene: TRBJ1-2; D gene: TRBD1; V gene: TRBV19; CDR3 protein: CASTPSLTGEVTF; CDR3 DNA: TGTGCCAGTACCCCGAGCCTGACAGGGGAAGTCACCTTC